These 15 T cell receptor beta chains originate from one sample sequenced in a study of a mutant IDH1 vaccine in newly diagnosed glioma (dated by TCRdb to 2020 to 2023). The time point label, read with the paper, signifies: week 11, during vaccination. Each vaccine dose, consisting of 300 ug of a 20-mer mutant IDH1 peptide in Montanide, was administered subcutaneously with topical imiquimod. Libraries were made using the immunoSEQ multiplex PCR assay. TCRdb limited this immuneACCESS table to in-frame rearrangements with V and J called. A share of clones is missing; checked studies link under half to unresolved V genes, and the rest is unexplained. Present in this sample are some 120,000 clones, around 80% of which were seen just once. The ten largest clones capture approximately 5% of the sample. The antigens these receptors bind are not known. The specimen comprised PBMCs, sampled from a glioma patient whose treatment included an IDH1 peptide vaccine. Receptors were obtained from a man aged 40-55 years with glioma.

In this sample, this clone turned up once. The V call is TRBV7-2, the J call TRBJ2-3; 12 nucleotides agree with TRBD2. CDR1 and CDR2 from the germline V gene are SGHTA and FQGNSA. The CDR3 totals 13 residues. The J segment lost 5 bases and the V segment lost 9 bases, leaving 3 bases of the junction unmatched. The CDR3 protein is CASLAGGQDTQYF. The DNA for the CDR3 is TGTGCCAGTCTAGCGGGGGGGCAAGATACGCAGTATTTT.

This CDR3 is CASSYLDRGHRYGYTF. The DNA of the CDR3 is TGTGCCAGCAGCTACCTAGACAGGGGGCATCGGTATGGCTACACCTTC. The chain has TRBV11-2 and TRBJ1-2; 10 positions agree with TRBD1. Germline CDR1 and CDR2: SGHAT and FQNNGV. V trimming: 4 bases; J trimming: 5 bases; junction bases outside the gene matches: 10. The CDR3 covers 16 residues.

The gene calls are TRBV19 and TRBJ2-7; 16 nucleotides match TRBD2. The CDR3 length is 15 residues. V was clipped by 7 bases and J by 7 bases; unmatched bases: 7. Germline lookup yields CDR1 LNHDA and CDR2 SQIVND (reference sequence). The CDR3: CASTSQGLAGGEQYF. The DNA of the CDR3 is TGTGCCAGTACCTCCCAGGGACTAGCGGGAGGGGAGCAGTACTTC.

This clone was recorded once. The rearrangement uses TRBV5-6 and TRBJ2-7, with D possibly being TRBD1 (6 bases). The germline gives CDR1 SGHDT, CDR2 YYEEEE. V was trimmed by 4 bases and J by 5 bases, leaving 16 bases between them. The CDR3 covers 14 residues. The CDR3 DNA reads TGTGCCAGCAGCACCGGACAGATGAGGCACGAGCAGTACTTC. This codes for CASSTGQMRHEQYF.

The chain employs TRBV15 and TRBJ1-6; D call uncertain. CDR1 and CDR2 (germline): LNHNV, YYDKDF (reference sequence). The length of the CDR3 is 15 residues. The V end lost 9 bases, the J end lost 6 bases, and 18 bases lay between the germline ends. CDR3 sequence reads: CATQQRLDANSPLHF. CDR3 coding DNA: TGTGCCACACAGCAGAGACTCGACGCTAATTCACCCCTCCACTTT. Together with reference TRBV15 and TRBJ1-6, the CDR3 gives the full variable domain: DAMVIQNPRYQVTQFGKPVTLSCSQTLNHNVMYWYQQKSSQAPKLLFHYYDKDFNNEADTPDNFQSRRPNTSFCFLDIRSPGLGDTAMYLCATQQRLDANSPLHFGNGTRLTVT.

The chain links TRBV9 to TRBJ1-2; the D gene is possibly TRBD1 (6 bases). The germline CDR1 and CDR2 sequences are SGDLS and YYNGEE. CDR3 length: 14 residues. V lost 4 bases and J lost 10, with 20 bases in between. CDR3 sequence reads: CASSFTIGGVDYTF. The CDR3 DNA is TGTGCCAGCAGCTTCACCATCGGGGGCGTCGACTACACCTTC.

CDR3 region: CASSQDRDPTNEKLFF. As DNA, the CDR3 is TGCGCCAGCAGCCAAGATCGGGATCCAACTAATGAAAAACTGTTTTTT. The chain uses TRBV4-1 and TRBJ1-4; D is unclear. The CDR3 consists of 16 residues. In germline, CDR1 is MGHRA, CDR2 YSYEKL. Trimming left V 0 bases short and J 0 bases short, with 8 bases between.

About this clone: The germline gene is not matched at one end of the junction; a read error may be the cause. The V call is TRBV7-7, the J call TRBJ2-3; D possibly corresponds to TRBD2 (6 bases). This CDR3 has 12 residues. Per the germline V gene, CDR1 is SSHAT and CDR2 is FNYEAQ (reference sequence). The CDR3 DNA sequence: TGTGCTAGCAGCTTAGACTGGAGGGATGGATATTTT. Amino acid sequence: CASSLDWRDGYF.

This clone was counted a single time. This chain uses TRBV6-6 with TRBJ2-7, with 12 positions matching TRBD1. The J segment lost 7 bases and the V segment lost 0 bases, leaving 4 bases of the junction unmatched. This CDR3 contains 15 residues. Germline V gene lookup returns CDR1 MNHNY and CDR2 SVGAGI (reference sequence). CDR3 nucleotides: TGTGCCAGCAGTTACTCGGGACAGGGGGCGGGTGAGCAGTACTTC. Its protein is CASSYSGQGAGEQYF.

The chain's CDR3 is CASSVEWASGIYEQYF. The DNA for the CDR3 is TGTGCCAGCAGCGTAGAGTGGGCTAGCGGGATCTACGAGCAGTACTTC. The chain employs TRBV9 and TRBJ2-7, with 9 bases lining up with TRBD2. V shed 0 bases, J shed 3 bases, and the junction held 7 bases outside the gene matches. From germline, CDR1 is SGDLS and CDR2 YYNGEE. The CDR3 consists of 16 residues.

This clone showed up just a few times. CDR3 amino acids: CASSSTDTQYF. Here the CDR3 DNA reads TGCGCCAGCAGCTCCACAGATACGCAGTATTTT. This chain joins TRBV5-1 and TRBJ2-3, with D unresolved. The CDR3 has 11 amino acids. Looked up from germline, CDR1 is SGHRS and CDR2 is YFSETQ. V lost 3 bases and J lost 2, with 1 base in between.

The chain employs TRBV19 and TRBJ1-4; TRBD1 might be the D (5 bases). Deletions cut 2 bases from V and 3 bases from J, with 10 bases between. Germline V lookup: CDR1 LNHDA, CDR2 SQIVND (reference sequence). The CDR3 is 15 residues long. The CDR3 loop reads CASSIKGWANEKLFF. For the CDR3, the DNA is TGTGCCAGTAGTATAAAGGGGTGGGCTAATGAAAAACTGTTTTTT. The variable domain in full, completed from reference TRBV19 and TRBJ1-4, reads DGGITQSPKYLFRKEGQNVTLSCEQNLNHDAMYWYRQDPGQGLRLIYYSQIVNDFQKGDIAEGYSVSREKKESFPLTVTSAQKNPTAFYLCASSIKGWANEKLFFGSGTQLSVL.

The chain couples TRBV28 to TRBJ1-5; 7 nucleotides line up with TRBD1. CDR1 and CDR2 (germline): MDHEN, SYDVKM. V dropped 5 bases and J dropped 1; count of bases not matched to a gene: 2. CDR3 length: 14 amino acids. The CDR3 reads CASSPGQSNQPQHF. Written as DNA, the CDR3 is TGTGCCAGCAGTCCGGGACAGAGCAATCAGCCCCAGCATTTT. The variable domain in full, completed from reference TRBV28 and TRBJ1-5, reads DVKVTQSSRYLVKRTGEKVFLECVQDMDHENMFWYRQDPGLGLRLIYFSYDVKMKEKGDIPEGYSVSREKKERFSLILESASTNQTSMYLCASSPGQSNQPQHFGDGTRLSIL.

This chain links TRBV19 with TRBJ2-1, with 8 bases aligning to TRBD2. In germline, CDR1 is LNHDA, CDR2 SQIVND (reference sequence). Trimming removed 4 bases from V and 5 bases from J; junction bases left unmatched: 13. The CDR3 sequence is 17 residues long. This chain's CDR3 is CASSNIRSGRAHNEQFF. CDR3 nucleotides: TGTGCCAGTAGTAATATCCGGAGCGGGAGAGCACACAATGAGCAGTTCTTC.

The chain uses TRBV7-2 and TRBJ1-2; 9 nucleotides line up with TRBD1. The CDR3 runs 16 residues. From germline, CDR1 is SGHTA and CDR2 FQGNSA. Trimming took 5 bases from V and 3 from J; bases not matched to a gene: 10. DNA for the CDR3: TGTGCCAGCAGCCTGTACGCACGGACAGGGGACTATGGCTACACCTTC. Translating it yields CASSLYARTGDYGYTF.